One sample yielded the 31 T cell receptor beta chains listed below, sequenced in a study of cytomegalovirus exposure and HLA in healthy donors. The PCR was carried out with 60 Vbeta primers and 13 Jbeta primers. Sequencing was performed with immunoSEQ multiplex PCR; in TCRdb, only in-frame clones are kept and a portion is missing. The profile shows about 64,000 clones, around 86% of them singletons. The sequenced material came from PBMCs. The receptors derive from a female donor in good health and CMV-seronegative.

This chain links TRBV18 with TRBJ1-4; a possible D gene is TRBD1 (5 bases). V shed 2 bases and J shed 11 bases, with 9 bases lying between them. The CDR3 loop spans 12 amino acids. CDR1 is KGHSH, CDR2 LQKENI, per germline. The CDR3 bases are TGTGCCAGCTCACCAGCAGGGCTGAAACTGTTTTTT. This gives the protein CASSPAGLKLFF.

The table lists this clone with a count of one. The gene calls are TRBV29-1 and TRBJ2-5; D remains ambiguous. Germline V gene sequence: CDR1 SQVTM, CDR2 ANQGSEA. Deletions cut 2 bases from V and 5 bases from J, with 12 bases between. CDR3 length: 13 residues. The CDR3 sequence is CSVEFRLGETQYF. DNA of the CDR3: TGCAGCGTTGAATTCAGGCTCGGCGAGACCCAGTACTTC. Filled out from reference TRBV29-1 and TRBJ2-5, the complete variable domain reads SAVISQKPSRDICQRGTSLTIQCQVDSQVTMMFWYRQQPGQSLTLIATANQGSEATYESGFVIDKFPISRPNLTFSTLTVSNMSPEDSSIYLCSVEFRLGETQYFGPGTRLLVL.

This chain links TRBV27 with TRBJ2-7; 11 bases line up with TRBD1. CDR3 size: 17 residues. The V gene's germline CDR1 is MNHEY and CDR2 SMNVEV (reference sequence). Losses at the gene ends were 4 bases for V and 5 bases for J; bases not matched to a gene: 13. The CDR3 spells CASSSGTGGPRPDEQYF. Here the CDR3 DNA reads TGTGCCAGCAGTTCGGGGACAGGGGGTCCCCGACCCGACGAGCAGTACTTC.

This rearrangement joins TRBV25-1 to TRBJ2-3; TRBD1 aligns across 9 bases. Germline V CDR1 and CDR2: MGHDK, SYGVNS. CDR3 length equals 13 residues. V lost 7 bases to trimming and J lost 3 bases; unmatched junction nucleotides: 2. CDR3 coding DNA: TGTGCCAGCAAGGGACAGGGAACAGATACGCAGTATTTT. It encodes CASKGQGTDTQYF.

The rearrangement uses TRBV6-1 and TRBJ1-3; D is undetermined. CDR1 and CDR2 (germline): MNHNS, SASEGT. The length of the CDR3 is 18 residues. Trimming removed 1 base at V and 3 bases at J, with 19 bases between. The CDR3 loop reads CASSEGGTVQRHGNTIYF. The CDR3, as DNA: TGTGCCAGCAGTGAAGGAGGAACGGTTCAGAGGCATGGAAACACCATATATTTT.

The V and J genes are TRBV6-5 and TRBJ2-1; a weak D match, TRBD2 (6 bases). The germline V gene encodes CDR1 MNHEY and CDR2 SVGAGI. CDR3 length: 14 amino acids. Trimming took 4 bases from V and 12 from J, leaving 19 bases between them. CDR3 residues: CASSSSGRELGQFF. Here the CDR3 DNA reads TGTGCCAGCAGTTCCTCAGGGCGGGAATTGGGGCAGTTCTTC.

V and J are TRBV9 and TRBJ2-1; 9 bases match TRBD2. Germline CDR1 and CDR2: SGDLS and YYNGEE. This CDR3 has 15 amino acids. V dropped 3 bases and J dropped 6; count of bases not matched to a gene: 7. The CDR3 DNA reads TGTGCCAGCAGCGCCTTCGGGACTAGCTCCAATGAGCAGTTCTTC. Its translation: CASSAFGTSSNEQFF.

This chain uses TRBV2 with TRBJ1-6, with D tentatively TRBD1 (5 bases). In germline, CDR1 is SNHLY, CDR2 FYNNEI. The V and J ends lost 6 bases and 5 bases respectively, with 14 bases between them. This CDR3 is built from 15 residues. CDR3 bases: TGTGCCAGCAGGGGGCGGGGGGGACATAATTCACCCCTCCACTTT. Residues: CASRGRGGHNSPLHF.

This clone showed up just a few times. The chain links TRBV11-2 to TRBJ1-4; 9 bases are a match to TRBD1. V lost 1 base to trimming and J lost 5 bases; unmatched junction nucleotides: 2. Germline V gene lookup returns CDR1 SGHAT and CDR2 FQNNGV. The CDR3 runs to 15 residues. The CDR3 loop is CASSLGGTGNEKLFF. DNA for the CDR3: TGTGCCAGCAGCTTAGGGGGGACAGGGAATGAAAAACTGTTTTTT.

Points on this clone: The sample holds other DNA sequences that translate to the same CDR3. The genes are TRBV11-3 and TRBJ2-2; a possible D gene is TRBD2 (5 bases). Per the germline V gene, CDR1 is SGHNT and CDR2 is YENEEA. With 6 bases removed from V and 3 bases from J, the gap between germline ends came to 14 bases. The CDR3 totals 15 residues. DNA for the CDR3: TGTGCCAGCAGTCCCGGGCTAGCCGACACCGGGGAGCTGTTTTTT. It translates to CASSPGLADTGELFF.

The genes are TRBV10-3 and TRBJ2-3; TRBD1 is a possible D gene (6 bases). V lost 6 bases and J 0 bases, leaving 16 bases between the germline ends. Germline loops: CDR1 ENHRY, CDR2 SYGVKD. The CDR3 is 16 residues long. The CDR3 nucleotides read TGTGCCATCAGCCATCCGACAGGTCCTAGCACAGATACGCAGTATTTT. Amino acids: CAISHPTGPSTDTQYF.

This rearrangement joins TRBV29-1 to TRBJ2-3; 15 bases are a match to TRBD2. The CDR3 totals 17 residues. Per germline, CDR1 SQVTM and CDR2 ANQGSEA. The J segment lost 4 bases and the V segment lost 2 bases, leaving 7 bases of the junction unmatched. CDR3 region: CSVESGLAGGPADTQYF. The CDR3 DNA sequence: TGCAGCGTTGAAAGTGGACTAGCGGGAGGGCCAGCAGATACGCAGTATTTT.

In its sample, this clone was seen once. V gene TRBV9 combines with J gene TRBJ2-5, with a possible D match to TRBD1 (6 bases). The CDR3 covers 18 residues. Germline V CDR1 and CDR2: SGDLS, YYNGEE. Trimming pared 1 base from V and 1 base from J, leaving 20 bases between. CDR3 region: CASSVTYSAGTSQETQYF. The DNA of the CDR3 is TGTGCCAGCAGCGTAACTTATTCTGCCGGGACAAGCCAAGAGACCCAGTACTTC.

This rearrangement joins TRBV7-8 to TRBJ1-6, with 8 bases lining up with TRBD1. This CDR3 is built from 17 residues. Germline CDR1 SGHVS, CDR2 FQNEAQ. V gave up 4 bases and J gave up 3 bases; unmatched junction bases: 8. The CDR3 sequence is CASSSADRAFYNSPLHF. Here the CDR3 DNA reads TGTGCCAGCAGCTCTGCGGACAGGGCCTTCTATAATTCACCCCTCCACTTT.

V and J are TRBV6-5 and TRBJ1-1; 7 nucleotides align to TRBD1. V shed 6 bases and J 1 base; nucleotides not matched to a gene: 5. Germline V lookup: CDR1 MNHEY, CDR2 SVGAGI. The CDR3 has 14 residues. The CDR3 is CASRAGTENTEAFF. CDR3 sequence (DNA): TGTGCCAGCAGAGCCGGGACAGAGAACACTGAAGCTTTCTTT.

This chain links TRBV2 with TRBJ1-5; the match to TRBD1 covers 8 bases. V was clipped by 4 bases and J by 1 base; unmatched bases: 3. This CDR3 is 15 amino acids long. Germline CDR1 is SNHLY and CDR2 is FYNNEI. CDR3 DNA: TGTGCCAGCAGTGGAGACAGGGGAAGCAATCAGCCCCAGCATTTT. Translation gives CASSGDRGSNQPQHF. Together with reference TRBV2 and TRBJ1-5, the CDR3 gives the full variable domain: EPEVTQTPSHQVTQMGQEVILRCVPISNHLYFYWYRQILGQKVEFLVSFYNNEISEKSEIFDDQFSVERPDGSNFTLKIRSTKLEDSAMYFCASSGDRGSNQPQHFGDGTRLSIL.

This clone appeared a single time. J is TRBJ2-7 and V is TRBV6-4; 8 bases fit TRBD2. CDR1 MRHNA and CDR2 SNTAGT come from the germline V gene. The CDR3 extends over 15 amino acids. V gave up 5 bases and J gave up 3 bases; unmatched junction bases: 9. CDR3 region: CASSIREGSDYEQYF. CDR3 in DNA: TGTGCCAGCAGTATCCGGGAGGGGTCCGACTACGAGCAGTACTTC.

The chain carries TRBV14 and TRBJ1-3; weak D call: TRBD1 (6 bases). Looked up from germline, CDR1 is SGHDN and CDR2 is FVKESK. The CDR3 is made up of 15 amino acids. Trimming left V 1 base short and J 2 bases short, with 9 bases between. The CDR3 region has the DNA TGTGCCAGCAGCCAAGTCAGGGGACCTGGAAACACCATATATTTT. Translating gives CASSQVRGPGNTIYF.

The chain joins TRBV7-2 to TRBJ2-2, with D perhaps matching TRBD2 (5 bases). V dropped 1 base and J dropped 4 bases, with 16 bases sitting between them. CDR3 length equals 17 residues. Germline CDR1 SGHTA, CDR2 FQGNSA. In DNA, the CDR3 is TGTGCCAGCAGCTTAGGTGGGAGACCCGTGGGCACCGGGGAGCTGTTTTTT. This encodes CASSLGGRPVGTGELFF.

The chain has TRBV10-1 and TRBJ2-1; the match to TRBD2 covers 9 bases. Germline V gene sequence: CDR1 WNHNN, CDR2 SYGVQD (reference sequence). This CDR3 has 17 amino acids. Unmatched junction bases numbered 21, after V lost 11 bases and J lost 7 bases. The chain's CDR3 is CAGPDPSGVNDGNEQFF. DNA for the CDR3: TGCGCCGGACCGGATCCTAGCGGGGTTAATGATGGGAATGAGCAGTTCTTC.

The chain is built from TRBV5-1 and TRBJ1-4; D gene uncertain. This CDR3 is 16 amino acids long. V dropped 0 bases and J dropped 3 bases, with 12 bases sitting between them. The germline CDR1 and CDR2 sequences are SGHRS and YFSETQ. CDR3 region: CASSLDGRGANEKLFF. CDR3 DNA: TGCGCCAGCAGCTTGGACGGGCGGGGAGCTAATGAAAAACTGTTTTTT.

V gene TRBV28 combines with J gene TRBJ2-7; no clear D gene. The V end was cut by 3 bases, the J end by 6 bases, with 9 bases between. Germline CDR1 and CDR2: MDHEN and SYDVKM. This CDR3 spans 12 amino acids. The CDR3 is CASSFLGTEQYF. The DNA for the CDR3 is TGTGCCAGCAGTTTTTTGGGCACCGAGCAGTACTTC.

The chain carries TRBV9 and TRBJ2-2; 9 bases are shared with TRBD2. The CDR3 is 16 amino acids. Germline CDR1 SGDLS, CDR2 YYNGEE. J lost 2 bases, V lost 2 bases, and 4 bases had no gene match. The CDR3 DNA follows: TGTGCCAGCAGCGTTTCGCTAGCGGGAAACACCGGGGAGCTGTTTTTT. This translates into CASSVSLAGNTGELFF. The full variable domain, in which reference TRBV9 and TRBJ2-2 provide the parts outside the CDR3, is DSGVTQTPKHLITATGQRVTLRCSPRSGDLSVYWYQQSLDQGLQFLIQYYNGEERAKGNILERFSAQQFPDLHSELNLSSLELGDSALYFCASSVSLAGNTGELFFGEGSRLTVL.

The chain links TRBV9 to TRBJ2-2, with D possibly TRBD1 on 5 matching bases. The germline gives CDR1 SGDLS, CDR2 YYNGEE. The CDR3 consists of 18 residues. The germline V and J ends were trimmed by 1 base and 0 bases, with 16 bases remaining between them. The CDR3 loop is CASSVFRTGQPNTGELFF. The CDR3 DNA reads as TGTGCCAGCAGCGTATTTAGAACTGGACAACCGAACACCGGGGAGCTGTTTTTT.

The chain combines TRBV7-9 with TRBJ1-4; D may be TRBD1 (5 bases). This CDR3 is built from 15 residues. Deletions cut 5 bases from V and 4 bases from J, with 14 bases between. Per the germline V gene, CDR1 is SEHNR and CDR2 is FQNEAQ (reference sequence). The CDR3, as DNA: TGTGCCAGCAGCACCCAGGGAACCGTTAATGAAAAACTGTTTTTT. Residues: CASSTQGTVNEKLFF. Combining the CDR3 with reference TRBV7-9 and TRBJ1-4 gives the whole variable domain DTGVSQNPRHKITKRGQNVTFRCDPISEHNRLYWYRQTLGQGPEFLTYFQNEAQLEKSRLLSDRFSAERPKGSFSTLEIQRTEQGDSAMYLCASSTQGTVNEKLFFGSGTQLSVL.

The CDR3 DNA follows: TGTGCCAGCACCCGACAGGGGGCTTCCAACGAGCAGTACTTC. This codes for CASTRQGASNEQYF. This chain uses TRBV27 with TRBJ2-7, with TRBD1 matching 10 bases. The ends lost 7 bases at V and 5 bases at J; junction bases unmatched: 8. CDR3 length: 14 amino acids. The germline V gene has CDR1 MNHEY and CDR2 SMNVEV (reference sequence).

The chain employs TRBV19 and TRBJ2-3; 13 nucleotides agree with TRBD2. The CDR3 sequence is 14 residues long. J was trimmed by 5 bases and V by 9 bases; bases with no gene match: 5. Germline CDR1 LNHDA, CDR2 SQIVND (reference sequence). CDR3 DNA sequence: TGTGCCAGCCGACTAGCGGGAGGTGGAGATACGCAGTATTTT. Its translation is CASRLAGGGDTQYF.

CDR3 sequence (DNA): TGTGCCAGCAGCTCGGGACATTTCTATGGCTACACCTTC. Its translation is CASSSGHFYGYTF. V usage is TRBV11-2 and J usage is TRBJ1-2; perhaps TRBD1 as D (6 bases). From germline, CDR1 is SGHAT and CDR2 FQNNGV. The CDR3 loop spans 13 amino acids. The V and J ends lost 4 bases and 4 bases respectively, with 10 bases between them.

The chain couples TRBV7-6 to TRBJ1-3; unclear D gene. The CDR3 sequence is 18 residues long. Germline CDR1 reads SGHVS; CDR2 reads FNYEAQ. V was shortened by 1 base and J by 0 bases, with 16 bases between the two germline ends. The CDR3 DNA reads TGTGCCAGCAGCTTAGGGGTAGAGGGATCACGCTCTGGAAACACCATATATTTT. Translating it yields CASSLGVEGSRSGNTIYF. Full variable domain (remainder filled in from reference TRBV7-6 and TRBJ1-3): GAGVSQSPRYKVTKRGQDVALRCDPISGHVSLYWYRQALGQGPEFLTYFNYEAQQDKSGLPNDRFSAERPEGSISTLTIQRTEQRDSAMYRCASSLGVEGSRSGNTIYFGEGSWLTVV.

The chain joins TRBV7-2 to TRBJ2-3; TRBD2 aligns across 7 bases. The CDR3 is made up of 18 amino acids. CDR1 is SGHTA and CDR2 is FQGNSA in the germline V gene. Trimming at V came to 0 bases and at J to 0 bases, leaving 9 bases not matched to a gene. In nucleotides, the CDR3 is TGTGCCAGCAGCTTAGCGCTAGCGGAGTACGCTAGCACAGATACGCAGTATTTT. It yields the protein CASSLALAEYASTDTQYF. Variable domain in full (rest from reference TRBV7-2 and TRBJ2-3): GAGVSQSPSNKVTEKGKDVELRCDPISGHTALYWYRQSLGQGLEFLIYFQGNSAPDKSGLPSDRFSAERTGGSVSTLTIQRTQQEDSAVYLCASSLALAEYASTDTQYFGPGTRLTVL.

The chain combines TRBV15 with TRBJ1-5; no definite D call. The CDR3 consists of 13 residues. Germline V CDR1 and CDR2: LNHNV, YYDKDF (reference sequence). V lost 1 base and J lost 5, with 6 bases in between. This CDR3 is CATSRGGDQPQHF. Here the CDR3 DNA reads TGTGCCACCAGCAGAGGAGGCGATCAGCCCCAGCATTTT.